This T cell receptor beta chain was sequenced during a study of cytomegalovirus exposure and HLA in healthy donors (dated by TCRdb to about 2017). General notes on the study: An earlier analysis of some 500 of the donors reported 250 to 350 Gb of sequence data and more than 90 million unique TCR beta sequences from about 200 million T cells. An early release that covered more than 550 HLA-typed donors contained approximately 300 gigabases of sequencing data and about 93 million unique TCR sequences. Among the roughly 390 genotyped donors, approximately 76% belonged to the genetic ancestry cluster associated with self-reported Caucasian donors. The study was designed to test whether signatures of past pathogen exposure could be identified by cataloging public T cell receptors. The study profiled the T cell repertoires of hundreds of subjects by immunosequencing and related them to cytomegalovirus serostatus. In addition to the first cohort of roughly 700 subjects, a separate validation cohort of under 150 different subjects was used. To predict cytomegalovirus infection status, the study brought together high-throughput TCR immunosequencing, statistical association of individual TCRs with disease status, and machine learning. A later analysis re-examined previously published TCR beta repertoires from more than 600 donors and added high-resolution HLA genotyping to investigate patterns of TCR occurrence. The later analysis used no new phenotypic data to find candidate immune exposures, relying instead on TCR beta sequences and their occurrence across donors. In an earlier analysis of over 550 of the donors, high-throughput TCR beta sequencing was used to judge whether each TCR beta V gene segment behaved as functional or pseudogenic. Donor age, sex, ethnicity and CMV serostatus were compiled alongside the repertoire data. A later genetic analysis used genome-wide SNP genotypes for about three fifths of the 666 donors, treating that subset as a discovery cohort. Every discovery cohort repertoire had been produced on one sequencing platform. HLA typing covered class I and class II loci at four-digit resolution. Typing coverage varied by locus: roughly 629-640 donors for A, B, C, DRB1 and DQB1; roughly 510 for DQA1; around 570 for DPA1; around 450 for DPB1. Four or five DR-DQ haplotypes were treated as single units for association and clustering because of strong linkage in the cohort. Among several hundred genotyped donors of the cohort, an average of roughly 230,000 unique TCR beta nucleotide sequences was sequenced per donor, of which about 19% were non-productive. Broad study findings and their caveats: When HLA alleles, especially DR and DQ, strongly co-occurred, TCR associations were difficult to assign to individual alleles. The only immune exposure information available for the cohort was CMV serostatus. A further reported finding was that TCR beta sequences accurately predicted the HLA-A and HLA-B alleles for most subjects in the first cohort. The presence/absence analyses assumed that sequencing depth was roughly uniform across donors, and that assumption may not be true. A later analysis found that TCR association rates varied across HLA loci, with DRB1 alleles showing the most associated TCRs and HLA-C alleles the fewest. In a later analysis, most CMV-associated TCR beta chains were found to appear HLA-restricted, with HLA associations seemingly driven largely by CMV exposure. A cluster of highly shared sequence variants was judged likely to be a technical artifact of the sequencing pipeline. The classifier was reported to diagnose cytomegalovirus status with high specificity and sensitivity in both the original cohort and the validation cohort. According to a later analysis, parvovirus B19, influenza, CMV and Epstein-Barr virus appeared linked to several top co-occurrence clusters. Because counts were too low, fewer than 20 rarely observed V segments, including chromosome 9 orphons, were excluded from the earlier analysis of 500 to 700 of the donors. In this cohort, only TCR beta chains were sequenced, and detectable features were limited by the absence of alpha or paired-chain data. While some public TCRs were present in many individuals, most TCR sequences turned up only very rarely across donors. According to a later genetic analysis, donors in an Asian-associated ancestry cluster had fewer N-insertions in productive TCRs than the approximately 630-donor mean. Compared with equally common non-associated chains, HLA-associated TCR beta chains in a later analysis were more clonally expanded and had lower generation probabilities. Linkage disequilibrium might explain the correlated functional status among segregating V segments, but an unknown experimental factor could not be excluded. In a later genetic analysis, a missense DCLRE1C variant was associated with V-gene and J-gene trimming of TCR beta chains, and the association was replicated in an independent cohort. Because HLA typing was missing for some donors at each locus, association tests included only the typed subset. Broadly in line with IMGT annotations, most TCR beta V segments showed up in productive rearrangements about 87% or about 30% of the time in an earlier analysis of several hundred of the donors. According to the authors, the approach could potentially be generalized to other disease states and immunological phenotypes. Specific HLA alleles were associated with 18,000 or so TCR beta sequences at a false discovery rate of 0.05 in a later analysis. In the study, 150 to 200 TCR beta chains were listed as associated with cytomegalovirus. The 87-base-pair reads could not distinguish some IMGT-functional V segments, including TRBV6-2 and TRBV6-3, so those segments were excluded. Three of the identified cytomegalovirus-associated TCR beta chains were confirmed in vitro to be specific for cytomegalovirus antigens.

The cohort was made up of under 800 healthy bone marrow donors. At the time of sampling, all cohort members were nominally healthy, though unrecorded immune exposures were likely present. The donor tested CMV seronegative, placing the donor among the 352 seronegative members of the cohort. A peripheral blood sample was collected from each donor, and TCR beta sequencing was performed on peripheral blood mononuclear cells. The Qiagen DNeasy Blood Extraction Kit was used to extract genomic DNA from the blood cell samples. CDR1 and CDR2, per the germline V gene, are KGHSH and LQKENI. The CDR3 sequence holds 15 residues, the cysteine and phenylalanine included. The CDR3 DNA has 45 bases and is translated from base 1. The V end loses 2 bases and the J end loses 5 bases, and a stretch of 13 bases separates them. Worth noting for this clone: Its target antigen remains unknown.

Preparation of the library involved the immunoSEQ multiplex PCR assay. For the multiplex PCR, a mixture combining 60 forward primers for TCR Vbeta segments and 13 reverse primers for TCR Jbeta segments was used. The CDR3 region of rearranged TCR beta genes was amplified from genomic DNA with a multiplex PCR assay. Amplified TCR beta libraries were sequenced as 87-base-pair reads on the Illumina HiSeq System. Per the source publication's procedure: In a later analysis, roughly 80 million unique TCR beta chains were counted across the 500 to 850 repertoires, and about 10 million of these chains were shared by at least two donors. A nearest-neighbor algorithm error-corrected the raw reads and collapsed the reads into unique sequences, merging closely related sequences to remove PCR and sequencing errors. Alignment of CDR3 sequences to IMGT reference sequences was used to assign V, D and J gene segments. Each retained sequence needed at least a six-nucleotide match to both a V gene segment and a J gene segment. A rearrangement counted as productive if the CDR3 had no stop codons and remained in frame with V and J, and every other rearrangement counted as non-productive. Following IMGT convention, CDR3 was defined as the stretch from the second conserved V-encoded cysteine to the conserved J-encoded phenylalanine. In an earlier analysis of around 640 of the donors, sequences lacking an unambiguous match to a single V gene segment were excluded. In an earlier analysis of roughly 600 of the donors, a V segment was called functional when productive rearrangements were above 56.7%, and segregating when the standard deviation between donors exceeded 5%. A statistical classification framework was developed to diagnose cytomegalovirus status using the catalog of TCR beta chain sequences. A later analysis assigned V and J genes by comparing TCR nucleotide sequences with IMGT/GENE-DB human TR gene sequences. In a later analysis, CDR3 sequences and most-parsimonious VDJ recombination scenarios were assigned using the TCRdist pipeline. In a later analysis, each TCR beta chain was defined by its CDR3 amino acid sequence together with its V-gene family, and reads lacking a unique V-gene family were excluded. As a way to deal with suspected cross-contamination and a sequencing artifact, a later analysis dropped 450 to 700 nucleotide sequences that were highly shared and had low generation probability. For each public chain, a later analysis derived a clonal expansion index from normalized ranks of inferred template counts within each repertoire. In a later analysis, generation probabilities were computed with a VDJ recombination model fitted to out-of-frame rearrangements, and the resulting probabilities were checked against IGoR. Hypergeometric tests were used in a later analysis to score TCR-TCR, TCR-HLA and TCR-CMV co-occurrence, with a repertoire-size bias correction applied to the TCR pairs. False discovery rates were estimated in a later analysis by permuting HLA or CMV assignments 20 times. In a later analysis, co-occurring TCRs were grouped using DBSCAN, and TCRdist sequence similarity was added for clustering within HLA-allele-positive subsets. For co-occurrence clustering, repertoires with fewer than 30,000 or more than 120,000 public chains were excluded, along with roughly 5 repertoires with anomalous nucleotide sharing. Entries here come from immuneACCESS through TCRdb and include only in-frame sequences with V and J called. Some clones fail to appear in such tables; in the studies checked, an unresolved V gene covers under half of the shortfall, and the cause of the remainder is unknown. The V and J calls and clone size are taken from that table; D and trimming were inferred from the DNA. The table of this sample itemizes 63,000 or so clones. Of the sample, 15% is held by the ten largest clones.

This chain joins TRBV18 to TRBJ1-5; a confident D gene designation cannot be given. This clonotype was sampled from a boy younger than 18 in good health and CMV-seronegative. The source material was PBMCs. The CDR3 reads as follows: CASSPWVSGDQPQHF. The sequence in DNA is TGTGCCAGCTCACCATGGGTTTCCGGGGATCAGCCCCAGCATTTT.